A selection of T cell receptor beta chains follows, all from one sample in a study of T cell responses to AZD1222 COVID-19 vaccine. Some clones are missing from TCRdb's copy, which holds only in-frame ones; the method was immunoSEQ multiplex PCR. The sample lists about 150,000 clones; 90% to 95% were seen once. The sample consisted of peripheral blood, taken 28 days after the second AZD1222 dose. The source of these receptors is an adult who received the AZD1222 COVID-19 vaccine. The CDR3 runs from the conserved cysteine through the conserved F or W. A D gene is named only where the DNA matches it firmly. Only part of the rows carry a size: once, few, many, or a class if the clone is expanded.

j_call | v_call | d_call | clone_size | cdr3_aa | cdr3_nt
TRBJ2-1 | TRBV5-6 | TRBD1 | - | CASRTGQGHYNEQFF | TGTGCCAGCAGAACCGGACAGGGGCACTACAATGAGCAGTTCTTC
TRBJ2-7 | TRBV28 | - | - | CASSFSVPNEQYF | TGTGCCAGCAGTTTCTCCGTTCCCAACGAGCAGTACTTC
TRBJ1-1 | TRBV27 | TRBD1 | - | CASSLGPRTGWKAFF | TGTGCCAGCAGTTTAGGACCCCGGACAGGCTGGAAAGCTTTCTTT
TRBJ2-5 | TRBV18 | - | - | CASSPGHTETQYF | TGTGCCAGCTCACCTGGCCACACGGAGACCCAGTACTTC
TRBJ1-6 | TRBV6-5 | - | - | CASSFPPAGPLHF | TGTGCCAGCAGTTTCCCGCCTGCTGGACCCCTCCACTTT
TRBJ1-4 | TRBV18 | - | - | CASSPVGVNEKLFF | TGTGCCAGCTCACCGGTAGGGGTGAATGAAAAACTGTTTTTT
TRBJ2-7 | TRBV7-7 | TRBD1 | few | CASSSDRTSEQYF | TGTGCCAGCAGTTCGGACAGGACCAGCGAGCAGTACTTC
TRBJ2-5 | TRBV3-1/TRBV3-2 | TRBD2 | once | CASSRGTSGEETQYF | TGTGCCAGCAGCCGGGGGACTAGCGGGGAGGAGACCCAGTACTTC
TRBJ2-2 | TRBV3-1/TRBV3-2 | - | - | CASSHTGELFF | TGTGCCAGCAGCCACACCGGGGAGCTGTTTTTT
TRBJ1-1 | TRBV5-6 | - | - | CASSFWGTEAFF | TGTGCCAGCAGCTTTTGGGGAACTGAAGCTTTCTTT
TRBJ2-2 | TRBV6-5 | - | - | CAPPRYRDTGELFF | TGTGCTCCACCTCGTTACAGGGACACCGGGGAGCTGTTTTTT
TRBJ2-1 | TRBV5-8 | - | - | CASSLQVRHNEQFF | TGTGCCAGCAGCTTGCAGGTCCGGCATAATGAGCAGTTCTTC
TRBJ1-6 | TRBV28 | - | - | CASSGDDASPLHF | TGTGCCAGTTCAGGGGATGATGCTTCACCCCTCCACTTT
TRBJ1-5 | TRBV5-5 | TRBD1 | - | CASSLGGGDKWPQHF | TGTGCCAGCAGCTTGGGAGGGGGCGATAAGTGGCCCCAGCATTTT
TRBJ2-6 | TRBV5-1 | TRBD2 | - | CASSLRLAVSGANVLTF | TGCGCCAGCAGCTTGCGGCTAGCGGTCTCTGGGGCCAACGTCCTGACTTTC
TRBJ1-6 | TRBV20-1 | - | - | CSASQSWDNSPLHF | TGCAGTGCTAGTCAGTCATGGGATAATTCACCCCTCCACTTT
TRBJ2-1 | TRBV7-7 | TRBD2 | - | CASSEGLAGYNEQFF | TGTGCTAGCAGCGAGGGACTAGCGGGGTACAATGAGCAGTTCTTC
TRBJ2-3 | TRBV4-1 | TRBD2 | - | CASSQGTAGGPRTDTQYF | TGCGCCAGCAGCCAAGGGACGGCGGGAGGGCCTCGCACAGATACGCAGTATTTT
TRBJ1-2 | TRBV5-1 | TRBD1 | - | CASSSGTGVASLGYTF | TGCGCCAGCAGCTCCGGGACAGGGGTTGCTTCGCTTGGCTACACCTTC
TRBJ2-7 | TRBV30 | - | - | CAWSVRSYEQYF | TGTGCCTGGAGTGTAAGGTCCTACGAGCAGTACTTC
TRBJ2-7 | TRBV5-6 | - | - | CASSPGYPNEQYF | TGTGCCAGCAGCCCCGGGTACCCTAACGAGCAGTACTTC
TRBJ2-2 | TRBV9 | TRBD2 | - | CASSVPSSGRGTGELFF | TGTGCCAGCAGCGTACCCTCTAGCGGGAGGGGAACCGGGGAGCTGTTTTTT
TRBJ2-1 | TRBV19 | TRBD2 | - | CASSIVAGGPYNEQFF | TGTGCCAGTAGTATAGTAGCGGGAGGTCCCTACAATGAGCAGTTCTTC
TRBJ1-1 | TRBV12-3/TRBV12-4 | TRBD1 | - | CASKPPNRGKAFF | TGTGCCAGCAAGCCCCCAAACAGGGGGAAAGCTTTCTTT
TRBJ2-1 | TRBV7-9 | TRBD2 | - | CASSFEYSGGAIEQFF | TGTGCCAGCAGCTTCGAATATAGCGGGGGGGCGATTGAGCAGTTCTTC
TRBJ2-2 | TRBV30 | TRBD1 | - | CAWSYQGDTGELFF | TGTGCCTGGAGCTATCAGGGGGACACCGGGGAGCTGTTTTTT
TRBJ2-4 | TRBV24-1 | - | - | CATSDLRVEGTKNIQYF | TGTGCCACCAGTGATTTGCGGGTCGAGGGGACCAAAAACATTCAGTACTTC
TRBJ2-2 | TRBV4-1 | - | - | CASSQIGTSLNTGELFF | TGCGCCAGCAGCCAAATAGGTACTAGCCTAAACACCGGGGAGCTGTTTTTT